This entry lists 19 T cell receptor beta chains sequenced from one sample in a study of T-cell memory formation after mild COVID-19. TCRdb redid the calling of the 5' RACE reads with MiXCR, one entry per CDR3 protein. The sample records 90,000 to 130,000 distinct CDR3 sequences, roughly a sixth being singletons. Sequences were obtained from PBMCs or a T cell subset sorted from them (not recorded which). The receptor set was obtained from a man younger than 30 who had mild COVID-19 (a few samples of this study predate the infection). Cell type and time point are not known.

This clonotype was picked up a small number of times. This rearrangement joins TRBV7-9 to TRBJ1-2, with 9 bases that match TRBD1. This CDR3 contains 16 residues. J was trimmed by 3 bases and V by 5 bases; bases with no gene match: 10. Per the germline V gene, CDR1 is SEHNR and CDR2 is FQNEAQ (reference sequence). CDR3 sequence: CASSPLGQGWDYGYTF. The CDR3 nucleotides are TGTGCCAGCAGCCCCCTCGGACAGGGGTGGGACTATGGCTACACCTTC.

This clonotype was counted between two and nine times. The rearrangement uses TRBV7-7 and TRBJ2-3; 7 bases agree with TRBD1. J lost 0 bases, V lost 5 bases, and 5 bases had no gene match. This CDR3 is built from 15 residues. Germline CDR1 SSHAT, CDR2 FNYEAQ (reference sequence). The CDR3 spells CASSPTGHSTDTQYF. Here the CDR3 DNA reads TGTGCCAGCAGCCCGACAGGGCATAGCACAGATACGCAGTATTTT.

CDR3 sequence: CASSYRYNSPLHF. The DNA for the CDR3 is TGTGCCAGCAGTTATCGGTATAATTCACCCCTCCACTTT. This chain joins TRBV6-5 and TRBJ1-6; D is undetermined. CDR1 and CDR2 from the germline V gene are MNHEY and SVGAGI. V was pared by 3 bases and J by 4 bases, with 4 bases between. The CDR3 consists of 13 residues.

V is TRBV7-9 and J is TRBJ1-2; 7 bases are a match to TRBD1. The ends lost 5 bases at V and 8 bases at J; junction bases unmatched: 11. Germline V gene data show CDR1 as SEHNR and CDR2 as FQNEAQ (reference sequence). This CDR3 region has 14 residues. CDR3 coding DNA: TGTGCCAGCAGCCCACAGGGGCTCCTCGGGGGCTACACCTTC. The encoded protein is CASSPQGLLGGYTF.

The chain carries TRBV11-2 and TRBJ2-7; maybe TRBD1 (5 bases). The CDR3 is made up of 17 amino acids. From germline, CDR1 is SGHAT and CDR2 FQNNGV. V gave up 0 bases and J gave up 6 bases, with 21 bases separating them. The CDR3 DNA is TGTGCCAGCAGCTTAGAGGGTAGCAGGGTGAGTGCCAGCGAGCAGTACTTC. Translated, it gives CASSLEGSRVSASEQYF.

V and J are TRBV6-1 and TRBJ2-5; the D is unclear. The length of the CDR3 is 11 residues. V gave up 6 bases and J gave up 2 bases, with 4 bases separating them. Looked up from germline, CDR1 is MNHNS and CDR2 is SASEGT. The CDR3 here is CASREQETQYF. The CDR3 nucleotides are TGTGCCAGCAGAGAACAAGAGACCCAGTACTTC.

This clonotype has only a few counts. The chain is built from TRBV20-1 and TRBJ2-3; TRBD2 matches at 8 bases. In germline, CDR1 is DFQATT, CDR2 SNEGSKA (reference sequence). Germline trimming cut 3 bases from V and 4 bases from J; bases unmatched to any gene: 6. The CDR3 extends over 14 amino acids. CDR3 nucleotide sequence: TGCAGTGCTAGCGGGGGGGCCGTTTCAGATACGCAGTATTTT. It encodes CSASGGAVSDTQYF.

The V call is TRBV5-1, the J call TRBJ1-4; possible D gene TRBD1, 6 bases. The CDR3 contains 15 residues. V shed 1 base and J shed 6 bases, with 13 bases lying between them. Germline CDR1 and CDR2: SGHRS and YFSETQ. CDR3 region: CASSLSGGYDEKLFF. The CDR3 region has the DNA TGCGCCAGCAGCTTGTCCGGGGGCTATGATGAAAAACTGTTTTTT.

Only a few counts were recorded for this clonotype. The chain is built from TRBV7-2 and TRBJ2-5; 8 positions match TRBD2. The germline V gene has CDR1 SGHTA and CDR2 FQGNSA. The CDR3 is 12 amino acids. J gave up 7 bases and V 5 bases, and 3 bases lay outside the gene matches. The CDR3 loop is CASSERGGTQYF. The CDR3 coding sequence is TGTGCCAGCAGCGAACGGGGGGGGACCCAGTACTTC.

This clonotype was counted only a few times. The chain recombines TRBV28 with TRBJ2-5, with D hard to call. The V gene's germline CDR1 is MDHEN and CDR2 SYDVKM. The length of the CDR3 is 12 residues. V was clipped by 5 bases and J by 5 bases, with 9 bases between them. The CDR3 coding sequence is TGTGCCAGCAGTCGAGGAACCGAGACCCAGTACTTC. Its translation: CASSRGTETQYF.

The count of this clonotype is one. The J gene is TRBJ1-2, the V gene TRBV9, with D unresolved. The germline CDR1 and CDR2 sequences are SGDLS and YYNGEE. The V and J ends lost 3 bases and 8 bases respectively, with 11 bases between them. CDR3 length equals 12 residues. The CDR3 DNA sequence: TGTGCCAGCAGCGGGGGAGATCGGGGCTACACCTTC. It codes for CASSGGDRGYTF. The full variable domain, rest sourced from reference TRBV9 and TRBJ1-2, is DSGVTQTPKHLITATGQRVTLRCSPRSGDLSVYWYQQSLDQGLQFLIQYYNGEERAKGNILERFSAQQFPDLHSELNLSSLELGDSALYFCASSGGDRGYTFGSGTRLTVV.

At least ten counts were recorded for this clonotype. The chain carries TRBV7-3 and TRBJ2-1; 7 bases agree with TRBD1. J was trimmed by 7 bases and V by 4 bases; bases with no gene match: 4. Germline lookup yields CDR1 SGHTA and CDR2 FQGTGA. The CDR3 runs 13 residues. In DNA, the CDR3 is TGTGCCAGCAGCTCGACAGGGCAGAATGAGCAGTTCTTC. Encoded protein: CASSSTGQNEQFF.

A few counts support this clonotype. DNA of the CDR3: TGTGCCAGCAGCGTAGGAGGGGGACAGGCTACAGATACGCAGTATTTT. Translating gives CASSVGGGQATDTQYF. V usage is TRBV9 and J usage is TRBJ2-3; TRBD1 aligns across 8 bases. The germline V gene encodes CDR1 SGDLS and CDR2 YYNGEE. Losses at the gene ends were 0 bases for V and 3 bases for J; bases not matched to a gene: 6. CDR3 size: 16 residues.

V is TRBV20-1 and J is TRBJ1-4; D uncertain. CDR1 is DFQATT and CDR2 is SNEGSKA in the germline V gene (reference sequence). The germline V and J ends were trimmed by 0 bases and 7 bases, with 21 bases remaining between them. The CDR3 is 17 amino acids. The CDR3 sequence is CSARDLDFPTSGEKLFF. DNA of the CDR3: TGCAGTGCTAGAGATTTGGATTTTCCGACATCTGGTGAAAAACTGTTTTTT.

As for this clonotype: The junction departs from the called germline gene at one end, perhaps through a read error. The rearrangement joins TRBV4-3 to TRBJ2-5; possibly TRBD2 for D (5 bases). There are 15 residues in the CDR3. Germline V gene sequence: CDR1 LGHNA, CDR2 YSLEER. CDR3 protein: CASSQQWQVRETKYF. The DNA of the CDR3 is TGCGCCAGCAGCCAGCAGTGGCAAGTTAGGGAGACCAAGTACTTC.

This clonotype was counted between two and nine times. The chain carries TRBV14 and TRBJ2-1; maybe TRBD2 (6 bases). Trimming shortened V by 8 bases and J by 4 bases, and 15 bases separated the two germline ends. CDR3 length: 14 residues. Germline V gene sequence: CDR1 SGHDN, CDR2 FVKESK. As DNA, the CDR3 is TGTGCCAGCTCCCACGGGGGACCTTACAATGAGCAGTTCTTC. Translating it yields CASSHGGPYNEQFF.

This clonotype has only a few counts. The chain couples TRBV6-5 to TRBJ1-1; 7 bases are a match to TRBD1. The CDR3 length is 14 residues. The germline V gene has CDR1 MNHEY and CDR2 SVGAGI. V lost 7 bases, J lost 6 bases, and 11 bases stayed unmatched. This CDR3 is CASTTPGRGPEAFF. The CDR3 DNA follows: TGTGCCAGCACAACCCCCGGGAGGGGGCCTGAAGCTTTCTTT.

The chain uses TRBV5-1 and TRBJ2-5; the D gene is possibly TRBD2 (7 bases). V was trimmed by 1 base and J by 2 bases, leaving 18 bases between them. The germline V gene has CDR1 SGHRS and CDR2 YFSETQ. CDR3 size: 17 residues. This CDR3 is CASSLMGGLLSQETQYF. The CDR3 coding sequence is TGCGCCAGCAGCTTGATGGGGGGGCTACTCAGTCAAGAGACCCAGTACTTC. Combining the CDR3 with reference TRBV5-1 and TRBJ2-5 gives the whole variable domain KAGVTQTPRYLIKTRGQQVTLSCSPISGHRSVSWYQQTPGQGLQFLFEYFSETQRNKGNFPGRFSGRQFSNSRSEMNVSTLELGDSALYLCASSLMGGLLSQETQYFGPGTRLLVL.

J is TRBJ2-2 and V is TRBV24-1; perhaps TRBD1 as D (6 bases). Deletions cut 7 bases from V and 0 bases from J, with 17 bases between. Looked up from germline, CDR1 is KGHDR and CDR2 is SFDVKD. This CDR3 spans 17 amino acids. CDR3: CATSATGTPSNTGELFF. The CDR3 bases are TGTGCCACCAGCGCTACCGGGACACCCTCGAACACCGGGGAGCTGTTTTTT.